Listed below are T cell receptor beta chains from one sample, sequenced in a study of cytomegalovirus exposure and HLA in healthy donors. The protocol was immunoSEQ multiplex PCR, while the TCRdb copy is restricted to in-frame clones and leaves out a portion. The table has some 130,000 clones, 70% to 85% seen once. Source material: PBMCs. These TCRs come from a female donor in good health and CMV-seronegative. Each CDR3 is given with its conserved first and last residue. A D gene is named only where the DNA matches it firmly. Expanded clones get a size class; other rows say once, few or many, or leave the size out.

cdr3_length,v_call,d_call,clone_size,j_call,cdr3_aa,cdr3_nt
20,TRBV19,TRBD2,NA,TRBJ2-6,CASSIRLAGGARSGANVLTF,TGTGCCAGTAGTATCCGACTAGCGGGAGGGGCTAGGTCTGGGGCCAACGTCCTGACTTTC
11,TRBV28,TRBD1,NA,TRBJ1-1,CASLTGGEAFF,TGTGCCAGCCTCACAGGGGGTGAAGCTTTCTTT
15,TRBV5-4,TRBD2,NA,TRBJ2-7,CASSFQGLAGVEQYF,TGTGCCAGCAGCTTTCAGGGACTAGCGGGAGTAGAGCAGTACTTC
16,TRBV7-2,TRBD1,NA,TRBJ2-1,CASSFPGQGVYNEQFF,TGTGCCAGCAGCTTCCCGGGACAGGGGGTCTACAATGAGCAGTTCTTC
15,TRBV7-9,NA,few,TRBJ1-1,CASSPPGVTGTEAFF,TGTGCCAGCAGCCCGCCCGGGGTGACGGGGACTGAAGCTTTCTTT
16,TRBV5-4,TRBD1,once,TRBJ2-7,CASSTFKGQGGVEQYF,TGTGCCAGCAGCACGTTTAAGGGACAGGGTGGCGTCGAGCAGTACTTC
13,TRBV29-1,NA,few,TRBJ2-1,CSVERTDYNEQFF,TGCAGCGTTGAAAGGACAGATTACAATGAGCAGTTCTTC
14,TRBV7-9,NA,NA,TRBJ2-7,CASSSQDLAYEQYF,TGTGCCAGCAGCTCCCAGGACTTGGCCTACGAGCAGTACTTC
13,TRBV11-2,NA,NA,TRBJ2-3,CASSLDFGDTQYF,TGTGCCAGCAGCTTAGATTTCGGGGATACGCAGTATTTT
14,TRBV7-2,NA,NA,TRBJ1-4,CASSSETANEKLFF,TGTGCCAGCAGCTCAGAGACAGCGAATGAAAAACTGTTTTTT
15,TRBV7-3,NA,few,TRBJ2-1,CASSLTGGTYNEQFF,TGTGCCAGCAGCTTAACGGGGGGAACCTACAATGAGCAGTTCTTC
16,TRBV7-4,TRBD1,NA,TRBJ2-7,CASSPARQGASYEQYF,TGTGCCAGCAGCCCAGCCCGACAGGGGGCTTCCTACGAGCAGTACTTC
15,TRBV6-1,NA,NA,TRBJ1-2,CASTVMPGGNYGYTF,TGTGCCAGTACCGTAATGCCTGGAGGTAACTATGGCTACACCTTC
14,TRBV2,TRBD1,NA,TRBJ2-5,CASTSGQGLETQYF,TGTGCCAGCACCTCGGGACAGGGGTTGGAGACCCAGTACTTC
15,TRBV18,TRBD1,NA,TRBJ2-7,CASSLQGQRTYEQYF,TGTGCCAGCTCATTACAGGGGCAAAGAACCTACGAGCAGTACTTC
13,TRBV2,NA,NA,TRBJ2-1,CASSGAQYNEQFF,TGTGCCAGCAGTGGGGCCCAGTACAATGAGCAGTTCTTC
15,TRBV5-4,TRBD1,NA,TRBJ2-3,CASSLDQGASDTQYF,TGTGCCAGCAGCTTGGATCAGGGGGCGTCAGATACGCAGTATTTT
15,TRBV11-2,TRBD2,once,TRBJ2-3,CASSGTSGSGDTQYF,TGTGCCAGCAGCGGGACTAGCGGGAGTGGAGATACGCAGTATTTT
16,TRBV2,TRBD1,NA,TRBJ1-2,CASRLQPGQGNYGYTF,TGTGCCAGCAGATTACAACCGGGACAGGGTAACTATGGCTACACCTTC
13,TRBV27,NA,NA,TRBJ1-5,CASSWQYNQPQHF,TGTGCCAGCAGTTGGCAGTACAATCAGCCCCAGCATTTT
15,TRBV4-1,TRBD1,few,TRBJ2-7,CASSQEGTVSYEQYF,TGCGCCAGCAGCCAAGAGGGGACAGTGTCCTACGAGCAGTACTTC
14,TRBV7-2,TRBD1,NA,TRBJ2-3,CASTRTGGTDTQYF,TGTGCCAGCACCCGGACAGGGGGAACAGATACGCAGTATTTT
16,TRBV6-6,TRBD1,NA,TRBJ2-5,CASSYRGQGGRETQYF,TGTGCCAGCAGTTATAGGGGACAGGGAGGTAGGGAGACCCAGTACTTC
15,TRBV9,NA,NA,TRBJ2-3,CASSVDVGSTDTQYF,TGTGCCAGCAGCGTAGATGTCGGTAGCACAGATACGCAGTATTTT
16,TRBV15,NA,NA,TRBJ2-6,CATSRDRYSGANVLTF,TGTGCCACCAGCAGAGATCGGTACTCTGGGGCCAACGTCCTGACTTTC
13,TRBV7-3,NA,NA,TRBJ2-3,CASSLDGRDTQYF,TGTGCCAGCAGCTTAGATGGGAGAGATACGCAGTATTTT
13,TRBV18,TRBD1,NA,TRBJ1-5,CASSGQENQPQHF,TGTGCCAGCTCGGGACAGGAGAATCAGCCCCAGCATTTT
14,TRBV4-1,NA,NA,TRBJ2-5,CASSQVELQETQYF,TGCGCCAGCAGCCAAGTTGAGTTACAAGAGACCCAGTACTTC
13,TRBV6-5,TRBD1,NA,TRBJ1-2,CASKKGGTGVYTF,TGTGCCAGCAAAAAGGGGGGAACAGGGGTCTACACCTTC
13,TRBV21-1,NA,NA,TRBJ1-5,CARCAGGDQPQHF,TGTGCCAGATGCGCGGGGGGCGATCAGCCCCAGCATTTT
15,TRBV12-5,NA,NA,TRBJ2-1,CASGPLGLNHNEQFF,TGTGCTAGTGGTCCCCTGGGCCTGAACCACAATGAGCAGTTCTTC